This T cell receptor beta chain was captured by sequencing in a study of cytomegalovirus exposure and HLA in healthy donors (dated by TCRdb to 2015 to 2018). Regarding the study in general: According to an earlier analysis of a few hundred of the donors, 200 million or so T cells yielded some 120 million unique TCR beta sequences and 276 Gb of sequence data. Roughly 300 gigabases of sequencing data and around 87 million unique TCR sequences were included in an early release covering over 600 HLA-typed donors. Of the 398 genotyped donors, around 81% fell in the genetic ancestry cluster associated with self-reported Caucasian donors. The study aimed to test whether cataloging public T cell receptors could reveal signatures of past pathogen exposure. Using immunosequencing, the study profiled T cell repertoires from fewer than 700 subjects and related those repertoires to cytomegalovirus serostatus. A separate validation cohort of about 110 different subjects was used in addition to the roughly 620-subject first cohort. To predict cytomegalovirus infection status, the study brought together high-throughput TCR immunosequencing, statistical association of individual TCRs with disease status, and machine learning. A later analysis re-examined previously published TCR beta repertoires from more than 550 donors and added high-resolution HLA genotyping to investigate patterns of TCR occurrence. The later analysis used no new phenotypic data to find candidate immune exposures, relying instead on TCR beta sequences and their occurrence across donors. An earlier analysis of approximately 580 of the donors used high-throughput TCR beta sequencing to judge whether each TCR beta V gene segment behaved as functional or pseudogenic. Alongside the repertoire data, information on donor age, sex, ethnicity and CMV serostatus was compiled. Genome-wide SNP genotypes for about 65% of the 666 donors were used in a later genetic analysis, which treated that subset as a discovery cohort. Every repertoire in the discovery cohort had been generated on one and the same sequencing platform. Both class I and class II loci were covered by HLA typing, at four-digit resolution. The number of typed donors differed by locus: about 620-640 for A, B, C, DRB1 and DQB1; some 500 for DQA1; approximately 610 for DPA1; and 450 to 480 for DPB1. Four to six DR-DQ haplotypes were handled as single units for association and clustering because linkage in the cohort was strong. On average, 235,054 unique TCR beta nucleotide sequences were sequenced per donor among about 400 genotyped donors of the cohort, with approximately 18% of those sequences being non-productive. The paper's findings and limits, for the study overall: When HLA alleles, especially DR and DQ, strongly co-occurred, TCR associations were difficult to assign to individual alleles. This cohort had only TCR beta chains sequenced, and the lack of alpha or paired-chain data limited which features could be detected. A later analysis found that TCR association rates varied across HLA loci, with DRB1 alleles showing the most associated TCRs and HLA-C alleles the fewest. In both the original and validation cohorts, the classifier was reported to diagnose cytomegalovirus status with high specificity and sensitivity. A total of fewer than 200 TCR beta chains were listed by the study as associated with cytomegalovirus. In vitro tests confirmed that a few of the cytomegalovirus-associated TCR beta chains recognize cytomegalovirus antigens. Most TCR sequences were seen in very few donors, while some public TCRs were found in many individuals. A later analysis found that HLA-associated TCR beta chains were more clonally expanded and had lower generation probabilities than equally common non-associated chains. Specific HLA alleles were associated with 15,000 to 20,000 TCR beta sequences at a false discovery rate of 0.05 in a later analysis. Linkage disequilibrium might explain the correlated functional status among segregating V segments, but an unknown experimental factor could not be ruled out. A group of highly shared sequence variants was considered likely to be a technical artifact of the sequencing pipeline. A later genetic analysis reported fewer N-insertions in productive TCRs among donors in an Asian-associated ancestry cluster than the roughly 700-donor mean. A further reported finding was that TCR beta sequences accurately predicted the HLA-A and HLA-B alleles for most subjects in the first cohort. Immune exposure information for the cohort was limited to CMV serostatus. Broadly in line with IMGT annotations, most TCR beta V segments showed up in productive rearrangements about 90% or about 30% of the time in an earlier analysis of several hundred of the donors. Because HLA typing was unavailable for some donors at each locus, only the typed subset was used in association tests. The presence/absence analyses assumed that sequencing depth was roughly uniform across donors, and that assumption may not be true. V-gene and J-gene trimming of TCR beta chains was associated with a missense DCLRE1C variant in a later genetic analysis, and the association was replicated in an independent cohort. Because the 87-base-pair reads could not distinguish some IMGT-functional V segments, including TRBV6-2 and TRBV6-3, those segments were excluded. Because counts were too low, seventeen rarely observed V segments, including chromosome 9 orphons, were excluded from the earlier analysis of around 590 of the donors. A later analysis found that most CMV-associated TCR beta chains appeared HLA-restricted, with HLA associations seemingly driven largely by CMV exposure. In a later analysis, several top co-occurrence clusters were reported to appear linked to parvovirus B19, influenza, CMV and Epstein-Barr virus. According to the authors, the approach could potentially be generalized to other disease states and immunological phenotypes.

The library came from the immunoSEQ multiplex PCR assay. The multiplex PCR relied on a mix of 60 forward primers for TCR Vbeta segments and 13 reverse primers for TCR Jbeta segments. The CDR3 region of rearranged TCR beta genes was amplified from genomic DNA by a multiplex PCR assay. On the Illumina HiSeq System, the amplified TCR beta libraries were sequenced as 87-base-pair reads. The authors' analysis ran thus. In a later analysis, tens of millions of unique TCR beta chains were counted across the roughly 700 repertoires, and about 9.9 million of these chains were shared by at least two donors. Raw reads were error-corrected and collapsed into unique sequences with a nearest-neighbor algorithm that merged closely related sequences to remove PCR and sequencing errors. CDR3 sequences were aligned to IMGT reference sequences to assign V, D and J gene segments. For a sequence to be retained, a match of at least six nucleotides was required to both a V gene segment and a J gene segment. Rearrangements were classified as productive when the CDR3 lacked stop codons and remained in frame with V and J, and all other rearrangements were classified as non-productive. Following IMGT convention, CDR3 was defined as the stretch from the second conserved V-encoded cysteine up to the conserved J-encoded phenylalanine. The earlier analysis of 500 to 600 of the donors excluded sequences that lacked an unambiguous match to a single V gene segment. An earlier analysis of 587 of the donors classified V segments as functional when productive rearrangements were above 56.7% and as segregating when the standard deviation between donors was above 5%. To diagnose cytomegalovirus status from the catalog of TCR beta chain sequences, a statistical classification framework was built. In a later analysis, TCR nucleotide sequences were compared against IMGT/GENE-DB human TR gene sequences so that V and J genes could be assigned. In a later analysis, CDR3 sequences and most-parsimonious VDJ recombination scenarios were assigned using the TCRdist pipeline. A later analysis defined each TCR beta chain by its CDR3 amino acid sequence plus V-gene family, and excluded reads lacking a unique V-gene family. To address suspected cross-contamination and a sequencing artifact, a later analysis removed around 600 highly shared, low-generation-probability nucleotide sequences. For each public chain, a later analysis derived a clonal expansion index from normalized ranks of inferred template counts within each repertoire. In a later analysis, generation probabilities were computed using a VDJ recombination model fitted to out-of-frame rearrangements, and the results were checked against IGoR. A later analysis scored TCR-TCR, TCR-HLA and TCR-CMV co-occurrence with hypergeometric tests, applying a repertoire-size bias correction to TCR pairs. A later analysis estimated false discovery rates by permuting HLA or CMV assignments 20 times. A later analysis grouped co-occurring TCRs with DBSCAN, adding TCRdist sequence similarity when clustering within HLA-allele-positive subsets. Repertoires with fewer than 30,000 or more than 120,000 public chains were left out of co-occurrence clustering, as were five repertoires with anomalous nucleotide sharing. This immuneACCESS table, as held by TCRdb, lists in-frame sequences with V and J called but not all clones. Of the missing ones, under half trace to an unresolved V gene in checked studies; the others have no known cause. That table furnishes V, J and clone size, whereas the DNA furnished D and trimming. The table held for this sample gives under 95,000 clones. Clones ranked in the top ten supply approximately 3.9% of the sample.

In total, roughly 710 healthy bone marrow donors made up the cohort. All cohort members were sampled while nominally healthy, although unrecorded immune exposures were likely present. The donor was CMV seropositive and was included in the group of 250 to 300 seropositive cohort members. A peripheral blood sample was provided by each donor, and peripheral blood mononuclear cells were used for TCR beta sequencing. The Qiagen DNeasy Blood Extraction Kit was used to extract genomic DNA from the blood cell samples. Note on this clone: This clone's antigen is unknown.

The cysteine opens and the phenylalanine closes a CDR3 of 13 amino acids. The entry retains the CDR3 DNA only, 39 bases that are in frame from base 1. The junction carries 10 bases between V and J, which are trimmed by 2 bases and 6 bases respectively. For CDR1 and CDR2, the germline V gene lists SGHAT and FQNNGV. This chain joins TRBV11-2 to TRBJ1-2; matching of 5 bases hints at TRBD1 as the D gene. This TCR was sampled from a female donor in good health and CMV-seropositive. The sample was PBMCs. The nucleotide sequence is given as TGTGCCAGCAGCTTACAGGGTCGAAATGGCTACACCTTC. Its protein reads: CASSLQGRNGYTF.